Listed here are 13 T cell receptor beta chains from one sample, sequenced in a study of human T cells and chemical hapten exposure. Time point: pre-sensitization, week 0. Documented treatment: therapeutic diphenylcyclopropenone sensitization with weekly scalp DPC. TCRdb independently ran MiXCR on the RACE reads; one entry per CDR3 protein. The top ten hold 3.5% to 6% of the sample, which has about 74,000 distinct CDR3 sequences, around 15% seen once. The sample consisted of whole blood, taken in connection with sensitization to the hapten diphenylcyclopropenone (DPC). The source of these receptors is a woman aged 45 to 65 with alopecia areata. Some clones in this sample may be carry-over from other donors' samples.

This clonotype was recorded a few times. V is TRBV20-1 and J is TRBJ2-6; D not resolved. The length of the CDR3 is 16 residues. Germline CDR1 is DFQATT and CDR2 is SNEGSKA (reference sequence). Trimming stripped 2 bases from V and 4 bases from J, with 15 bases between. The CDR3 sequence: CSARSAAQPGANVLTF. CDR3 bases: TGCAGTGCTAGAAGCGCGGCCCAACCCGGGGCCAACGTCCTGACTTTC.

Only a few counts were recorded for this clonotype. The CDR3 sequence is CASSQDKSSNSPLHF. The CDR3 coding sequence is TGCGCCAGCAGCCAAGACAAATCATCTAATTCACCCCTCCACTTT. The chain joins TRBV4-3 to TRBJ1-6; D gene uncertain. Trimming cost V 0 bases and J 6 bases, with 9 bases left between them. This CDR3 has 15 amino acids. Germline V gene lookup returns CDR1 LGHNA and CDR2 YSLEER.

The rearrangement joins TRBV29-1 to TRBJ2-7, with 8 bases aligning to TRBD2. Looked up from germline, CDR1 is SQVTM and CDR2 is ANQGSEA. V dropped 6 bases and J dropped 3; count of bases not matched to a gene: 7. There are 13 residues in the CDR3. CDR3 in DNA: TGCAGCGTCGCCGGGACTAGAGGCTACGAGCAGTACTTC. As protein: CSVAGTRGYEQYF.

The V gene is TRBV5-1, the J gene TRBJ2-3, with TRBD1 matching over 9 bases. V shed 4 bases and J 2 bases; nucleotides not matched to a gene: 8. Germline V CDR1 and CDR2: SGHRS, YFSETQ. CDR3 length: 16 amino acids. The CDR3 loop is CASSTEDRGDTDTQYF. In nucleotides, the CDR3 is TGCGCCAGCAGCACGGAGGACAGGGGAGACACAGATACGCAGTATTTT.

This clonotype was seen many times. The V and J genes are TRBV2 and TRBJ1-5; a weak D match, TRBD1 (6 bases). Trimming left V 5 bases short and J 2 bases short, with 13 bases between. CDR1 is SNHLY, CDR2 FYNNEI, per germline. The CDR3 consists of 15 residues. The CDR3: CASSSQGLRNQPQHF. Written as DNA, the CDR3 is TGTGCCAGCAGTTCACAGGGTTTGCGCAATCAGCCCCAGCATTTT.

The sample holds a few counts of this clonotype. The chain employs TRBV20-1 and TRBJ1-5; TRBD1 aligns across 10 bases. Germline V gives CDR1 DFQATT, CDR2 SNEGSKA (reference sequence). CDR3 length: 15 amino acids. Losses at the gene ends were 1 base for V and 4 bases for J; bases not matched to a gene: 4. For the CDR3, the DNA is TGCAGTGCTAGAGTGGGACAGGGGCAAAATCAGCCCCAGCATTTT. It is translated as CSARVGQGQNQPQHF.

The chain is built from TRBV19 and TRBJ1-1; D remains ambiguous. From germline, CDR1 is LNHDA and CDR2 SQIVND (reference sequence). This CDR3 is 15 amino acids long. Trimming cost V 7 bases and J 5 bases, with 20 bases left between them. The CDR3 loop is CASKPQKRVRTEAFF. CDR3 coding DNA: TGTGCCAGTAAGCCCCAGAAGCGGGTACGGACTGAAGCTTTCTTT.

This chain uses TRBV7-9 with TRBJ1-5; D gene ambiguous. The V gene lost 3 bases and the J gene lost 5 bases, with 8 bases spanning the gap. Germline lookup yields CDR1 SEHNR and CDR2 FQNEAQ (reference sequence). CDR3 length equals 13 residues. DNA for the CDR3: TGTGCCAGCAGCTTTGAAGTGTATCAGCCCCAGCATTTT. This gives the protein CASSFEVYQPQHF.

This clonotype was picked up many times. This chain links TRBV7-6 with TRBJ1-1; D is perhaps TRBD1 (6 bases). CDR1 SGHVS and CDR2 FNYEAQ come from the germline V gene. The CDR3 is made up of 20 amino acids. V dropped 2 bases and J dropped 3 bases, with 28 bases sitting between them. This CDR3 is CASSLPTPVEAPSGDTEAFF. The CDR3 nucleotides are TGTGCCAGCAGCTTACCGACCCCCGTAGAGGCACCATCAGGGGACACTGAAGCTTTCTTT. Full variable domain (outside the CDR3, taken from reference TRBV7-6 and TRBJ1-1): GAGVSQSPRYKVTKRGQDVALRCDPISGHVSLYWYRQALGQGPEFLTYFNYEAQQDKSGLPNDRFSAERPEGSISTLTIQRTEQRDSAMYRCASSLPTPVEAPSGDTEAFFGQGTRLTVV.

This chain connects TRBV24-1 to TRBJ2-1; 11 nucleotides align to TRBD2. The CDR3 spans 14 residues. The germline V gene has CDR1 KGHDR and CDR2 SFDVKD. J was trimmed by 3 bases and V by 7 bases; bases with no gene match: 1. In DNA form, the CDR3 reads TGTGCCACCAGGGGACTAGCGGACTACAATGAGCAGTTCTTC. Translating it yields CATRGLADYNEQFF.

In this sample, this clonotype turned up a few times. The chain joins TRBV12-3 or TRBV12-4 to TRBJ2-7; no clear D gene. CDR3 size: 14 residues. V was pared by 6 bases and J by 1 base, with 13 bases between. The CDR3 loop reads CASRLRVDSYEQYF. The CDR3 region has the DNA TGTGCCAGCAGGCTCCGGGTCGATTCCTACGAGCAGTACTTC.

This clonotype appeared a few times. The junction does not match germline at one end; this may be a read error. The chain recombines TRBV10-3 with TRBJ2-5; TRBD2 aligns across 9 bases. The CDR3 extends over 11 amino acids. Germline V CDR1 and CDR2: ENHRY, SYGVKD. This CDR3 is CAAGGEETQYF. For the CDR3, the DNA is TGCGCAGCGGGAGGTGAAGAGACCCAGTACTTC.

This clonotype appeared a few times. This chain links TRBV4-2 with TRBJ1-5; 9 bases align to TRBD1. The CDR3 totals 17 residues. CDR1 is LGHNA and CDR2 is YNFKEQ in the germline V gene. V lost 1 base, J lost 1 base, and 5 bases stayed unmatched. CDR3 DNA sequence: TGTGCCAGCAGCCAAGCCCACACAGGGGGCAGCAATCAGCCCCAGCATTTT. Residues: CASSQAHTGGSNQPQHF.